A selection of T cell receptor beta chains follows, all from one sample in a study of human T cells and chemical hapten exposure. TCRdb re-called the RACE reads with MiXCR, one entry per CDR3 protein. This sample has about 30,000 distinct CDR3 sequences, with almost 6% found just once. The source material was whole blood, sampled in connection with sensitization to the hapten diphenylcyclopropenone (DPC). The origin of the receptors is a man aged 30-40 years with alopecia areata. Some clones in this sample may be carry-over from other donors' samples. CDR3s include the opening cysteine and the closing phenylalanine or tryptophan. The D gene is left open where the match is weak. Only part of the rows carry a size: once, few, many, or a class if the clone is expanded.

J,D,size,V,CDR3,DNA
TRBJ2-5,.,many,TRBV11-3,CASSSRDGHQETQYF,TGTGCCAGCAGCTCCCGGGACGGCCACCAGGAGACCCAGTACTTC
TRBJ1-3,.,many,TRBV2,CATTEGSSGNTIYF,TGTGCCACCACAGAAGGGAGCTCTGGAAACACCATATATTTT
TRBJ2-3,.,many,TRBV27,CASSFLPMGDDTQYF,TGTGCCAGCAGTTTCCTCCCAATGGGGGACGATACGCAGTATTTT
TRBJ1-6,.,many,TRBV7-3,CASSTGTQGNNSPLHF,TGTGCCAGCAGCACAGGGACTCAAGGAAACAATTCACCCCTCCACTTT
TRBJ1-6,.,many,TRBV3-1,CASSQVETGSPLHF,TGTGCCAGCAGCCAAGTGGAGACCGGCTCACCCCTCCACTTT
TRBJ2-2,.,many,TRBV20-1,CSARELGAAELFF,TGCAGTGCTAGAGAGCTTGGGGCCGCGGAGCTGTTTTTT
TRBJ1-2,.,many,TRBV12-3/TRBV12-4,CASSRPSNYGYTF,TGTGCCAGCAGCCGGCCAAGTAACTATGGCTACACCTTC
TRBJ2-7,TRBD1,many,TRBV6-1,CASRATGVFAYEQYF,TGTGCCAGCAGAGCCACAGGGGTATTCGCCTACGAGCAGTACTTC
TRBJ2-1,TRBD2,.,TRBV12-3/TRBV12-4,CALASGTPYNEQFF,TGTGCCTTGGCTAGCGGAACTCCCTACAATGAGCAGTTCTTC
TRBJ2-2,.,many,TRBV24-1,CATSRGVGTGGELFF,TGTGCCACCAGTAGAGGCGTGGGTACCGGCGGGGAGCTGTTTTTT
TRBJ2-5,.,many,TRBV18,CASSPQVQQETQYF,TGTGCCAGCTCACCACAAGTACAGCAAGAGACCCAGTACTTC
TRBJ2-1,.,many,TRBV6-5,CASSLQVHYEQFF,TGTGCCAGCAGTTTACAGGTCCACTATGAGCAGTTCTTC
TRBJ2-7,.,many,TRBV7-9,CASSRTSQGTYEQYF,TGTGCCAGCAGCCGAACATCCCAGGGGACCTACGAGCAGTACTTC
TRBJ2-1,.,.,TRBV7-6,CASSLGLKGNEQFF,TGTGCCAGCAGCTTAGGACTAAAAGGCAATGAGCAGTTCTTC